This T cell receptor (beta chain) was recovered during a study of shared clonotypes between healthy human individuals. Study information: Researchers drew samples from two women and three men aged 18 to 49.

Germline CDR1 and CDR2: SGHTA and FQGTGA. V dropped 5 bases and J dropped 13; count of bases not matched to a gene: 11. This CDR3 spans 14 amino acids. It was into CD45RA+ naive and CD45RA-negative memory subsets that the CD4+ cells were split. An even split of each subset's genomic DNA across several immunoSEQ plates was performed. The table came from immunoSEQ multiplex PCR; TCRdb's copy has only in-frame clones and leaves some out. The sample yields some 1,100,000 clones, approximately 80% seen once. Sequenced material: memory CD4+ T cells from PBMCs. Indicated subset: CD45RA-negative fraction. The chain couples TRBV7-3 to TRBJ2-1, with 10 nucleotides matching TRBD2. This clonotype originated in a young man in good health. Some clones in this sample may be carry-over from other donors' samples. Here the CDR3 DNA reads TGTGCCAGCAGCCTCGGGACTAGCGCTAGAACACAGTTCTTC. Its protein is CASSLGTSARTQFF.